This T cell receptor beta chain was sequenced for a study of shared clonotypes between healthy human individuals. Study at large: Three plates were used per donor for CD4 naive, three for CD4 memory, two for CD8 naive and one for CD8 memory. Notes on the study in general: Investigators collected only blood, and repertoires in tissues likely differ.

V lost 0 bases and J lost 6, with 6 bases in between. Germline lookup yields CDR1 MNHEY and CDR2 SVGAGI. The CDR3 loop spans 13 amino acids. Naive CD8 cells, CD45RO-negative and positively selected for CCR7, excluded terminally differentiated effector memory CD45RA+ cells. The donors, healthy adults who were HIV-negative, had experienced no recent acute infections or vaccinations. About this clone itself: Its target is not known.

How the authors handled the data: Filtering differed, since immunoSEQ gave only junction sequences and no quality scores. The protocol was immunoSEQ multiplex PCR, while the TCRdb copy is restricted to in-frame clones and leaves out a portion. The V and J calls and clone size were taken over from that table, and D and trimming were inferred from the DNA. The repertoire holds 630,000 or so clones, with 95% to 98% as singletons. The chain links TRBV6-5 to TRBJ1-5; D remains ambiguous. The sample comprised naive CD8+ T cells sorted from blood. The clonotype comes from a man younger than 45 in good health. The CDR3 protein is CASSYSWGQPQHF. The DNA of the CDR3 is TGTGCCAGCAGTTACTCCTGGGGTCAGCCCCAGCATTTT.